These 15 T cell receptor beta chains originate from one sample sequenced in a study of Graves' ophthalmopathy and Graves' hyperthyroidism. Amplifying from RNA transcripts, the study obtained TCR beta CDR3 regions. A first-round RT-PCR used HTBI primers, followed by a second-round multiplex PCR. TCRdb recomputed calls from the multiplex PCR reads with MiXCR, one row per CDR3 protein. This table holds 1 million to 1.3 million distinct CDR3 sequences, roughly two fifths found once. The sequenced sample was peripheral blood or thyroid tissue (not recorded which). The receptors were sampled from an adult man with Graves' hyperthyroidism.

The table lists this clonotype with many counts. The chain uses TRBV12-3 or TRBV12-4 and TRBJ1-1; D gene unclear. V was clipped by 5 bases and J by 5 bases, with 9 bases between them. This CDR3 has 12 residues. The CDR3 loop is CASSDGQTEAFF. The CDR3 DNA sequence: TGTGCCAGCAGTGATGGGCAAACTGAAGCTTTCTTT.

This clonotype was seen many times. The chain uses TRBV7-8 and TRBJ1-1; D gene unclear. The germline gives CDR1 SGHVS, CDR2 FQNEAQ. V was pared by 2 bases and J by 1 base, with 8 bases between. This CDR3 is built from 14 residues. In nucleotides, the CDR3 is TGTGCCAGCAGCTTATTGTGGCCGAACACTGAAGCTTTCTTT. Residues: CASSLLWPNTEAFF.

CDR3 protein: CASSQVAGRGSPLHF. The CDR3 nucleotides are TGTGCCAGCAGCCAAGTCGCAGGGAGAGGTTCACCCCTCCACTTT. The rearrangement links TRBV3-1 to TRBJ1-6, with D perhaps TRBD1 (5 bases). The CDR3 consists of 15 residues. CDR1 LGHDT and CDR2 YNNKEL come from the germline V gene (reference sequence). The V end was cut by 1 base, the J end by 9 bases, with 13 bases between.

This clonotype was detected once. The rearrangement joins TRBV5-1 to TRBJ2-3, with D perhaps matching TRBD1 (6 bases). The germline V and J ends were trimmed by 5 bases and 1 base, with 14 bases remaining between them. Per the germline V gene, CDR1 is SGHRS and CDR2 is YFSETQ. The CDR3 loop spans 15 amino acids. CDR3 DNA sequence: TGCGCCAGCAGTCTAACAGGGCGGGGCACAGATACGCAGTATTTT. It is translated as CASSLTGRGTDTQYF.

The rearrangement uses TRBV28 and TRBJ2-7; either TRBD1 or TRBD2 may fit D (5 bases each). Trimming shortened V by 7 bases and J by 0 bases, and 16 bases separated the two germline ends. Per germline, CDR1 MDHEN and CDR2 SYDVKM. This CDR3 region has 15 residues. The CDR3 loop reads CASTPVGEASYEQYF. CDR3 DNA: TGTGCCAGCACCCCGGTGGGGGAAGCCTCCTACGAGCAGTACTTC.

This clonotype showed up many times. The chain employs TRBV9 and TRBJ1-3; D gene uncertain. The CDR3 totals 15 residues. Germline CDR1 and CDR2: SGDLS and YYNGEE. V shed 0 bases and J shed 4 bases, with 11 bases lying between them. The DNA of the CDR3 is TGTGCCAGCAGCGTAGACTTTTTCTCCGGAAACACCATATATTTT. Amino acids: CASSVDFFSGNTIYF.

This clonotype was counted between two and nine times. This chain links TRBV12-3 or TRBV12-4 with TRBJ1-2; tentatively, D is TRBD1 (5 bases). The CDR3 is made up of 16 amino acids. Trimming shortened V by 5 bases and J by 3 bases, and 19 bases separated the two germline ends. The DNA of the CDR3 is TGTGCCAGCAGTAGGACGGACCGGGGGGACTACTATGGCTACACCTTC. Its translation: CASSRTDRGDYYGYTF.

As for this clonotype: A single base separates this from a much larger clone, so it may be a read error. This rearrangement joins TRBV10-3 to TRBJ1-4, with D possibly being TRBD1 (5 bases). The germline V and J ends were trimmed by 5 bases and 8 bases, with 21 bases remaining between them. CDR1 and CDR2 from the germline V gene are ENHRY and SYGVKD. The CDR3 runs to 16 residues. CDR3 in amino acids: CAISYSNGAHGEKLFF. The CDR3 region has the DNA TGTGCCATCAGTTACTCGAATGGGGCGCACGGCGAAAAACTGTTTTTT.

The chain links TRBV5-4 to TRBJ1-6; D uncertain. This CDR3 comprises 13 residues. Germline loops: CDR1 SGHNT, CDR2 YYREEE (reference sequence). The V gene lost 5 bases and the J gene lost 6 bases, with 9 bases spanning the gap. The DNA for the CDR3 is TGTGCCAGCAGAGGAGGAAGTAATTCACCCCTCCACTTT. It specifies CASRGGSNSPLHF. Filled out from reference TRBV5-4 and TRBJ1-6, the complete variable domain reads ETGVTQSPTHLIKTRGQQVTLRCSSQSGHNTVSWYQQALGQGPQFIFQYYREEENGRGNFPPRFSGLQFPNYSSELNVNALELDDSALYLCASRGGSNSPLHFGNGTRLTVT.

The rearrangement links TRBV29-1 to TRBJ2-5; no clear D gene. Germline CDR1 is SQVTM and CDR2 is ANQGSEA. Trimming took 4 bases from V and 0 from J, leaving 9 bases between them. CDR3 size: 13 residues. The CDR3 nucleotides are TGCAGCGTTGCGGTGGGAAACCAAGAGACCCAGTACTTC. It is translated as CSVAVGNQETQYF.

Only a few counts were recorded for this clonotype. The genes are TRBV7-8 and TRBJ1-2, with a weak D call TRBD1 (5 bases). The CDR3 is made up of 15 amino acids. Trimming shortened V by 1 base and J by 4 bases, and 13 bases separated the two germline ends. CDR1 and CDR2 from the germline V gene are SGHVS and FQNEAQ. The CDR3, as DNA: TGTGCCAGCAGCTTAGATGCAGGGTGGGCCTATGGCTACACCTTC. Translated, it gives CASSLDAGWAYGYTF.

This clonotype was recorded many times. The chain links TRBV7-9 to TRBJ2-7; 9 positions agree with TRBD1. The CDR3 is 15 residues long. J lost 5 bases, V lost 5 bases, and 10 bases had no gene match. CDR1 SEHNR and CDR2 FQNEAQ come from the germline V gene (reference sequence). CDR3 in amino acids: CASSLVQGANNEQYF. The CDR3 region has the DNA TGTGCCAGCAGCCTCGTACAGGGGGCTAACAACGAGCAGTACTTC.

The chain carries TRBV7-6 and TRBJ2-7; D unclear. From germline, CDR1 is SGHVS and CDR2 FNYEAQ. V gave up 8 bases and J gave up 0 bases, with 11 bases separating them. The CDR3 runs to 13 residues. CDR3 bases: TGTGCCAGCCCGCTGGTGGGCTCCTACGAGCAGTACTTC. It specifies CASPLVGSYEQYF.

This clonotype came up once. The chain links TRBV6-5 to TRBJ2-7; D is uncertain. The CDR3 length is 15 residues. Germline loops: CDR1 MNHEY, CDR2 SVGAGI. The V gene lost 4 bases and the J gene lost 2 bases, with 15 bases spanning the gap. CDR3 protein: CASSLGVAITYEQYF. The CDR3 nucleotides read TGTGCCAGCAGTTTGGGCGTGGCGATCACCTACGAGCAGTACTTC.

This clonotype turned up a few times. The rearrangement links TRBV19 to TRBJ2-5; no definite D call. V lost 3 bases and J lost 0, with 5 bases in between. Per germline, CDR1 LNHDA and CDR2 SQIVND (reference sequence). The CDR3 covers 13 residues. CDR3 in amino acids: CASSIQDQETQYF. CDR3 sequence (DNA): TGTGCCAGTAGTATTCAGGACCAAGAGACCCAGTACTTC.